The 12 T cell receptor beta chains below were found in one sample sequenced in a study of blood T cell repertoires in COVID-19. The table came from immunoSEQ multiplex PCR; TCRdb's copy has only in-frame clones and leaves some out. The sample includes 52,000 or so clones, about 83% of them seen just once. The sequenced sample consisted of peripheral blood. The receptors here all came from a man aged 35-49 years with acute or convalescent COVID-19.

The chain couples TRBV30 to TRBJ2-7; TRBD2 matches at 8 bases. The germline CDR1 and CDR2 sequences are GTSNPN and SVGIG (reference sequence). J gave up 0 bases and V 4 bases, and 5 bases lay outside the gene matches. This CDR3 spans 14 amino acids. The CDR3 region is CAWTLGLASYEQYF. The CDR3 DNA sequence: TGTGCCTGGACCCTAGGACTAGCCTCCTACGAGCAGTACTTC.

The V gene is TRBV7-2, the J gene TRBJ2-7; possible D gene TRBD2, 6 bases. Trimming pared 2 bases from V and 6 bases from J, leaving 20 bases between. This CDR3 has 16 residues. In germline, CDR1 is SGHTA, CDR2 FQGNSA. CDR3 DNA: TGTGCCAGCAGCTTACAGCCCGGGGGATACACAGGCGAGCAGTACGTC. Translating gives CASSLQPGGYTGEQYV.

V usage is TRBV7-2 and J usage is TRBJ2-4, with 9 positions matching TRBD1. This CDR3 contains 16 residues. CDR1 is SGHTA and CDR2 is FQGNSA in the germline V gene. The V segment lost 5 bases and the J segment 0 bases; nucleotides outside the gene matches: 5. The CDR3 spells CASSAQGAPAKNIQYF. The CDR3 DNA reads TGTGCCAGCAGCGCACAGGGGGCCCCAGCCAAAAACATTCAGTACTTC.

V gene TRBV6-1 combines with J gene TRBJ1-1; D unresolved. V shed 2 bases and J shed 4 bases, with 8 bases lying between them. Germline assignment: CDR1 MNHNS and CDR2 SASEGT. The CDR3 extends over 13 amino acids. The CDR3 bases are TGTGCCAGCAGTGAATCTTACTCCACTGAAGCTTTCTTT. Translating it yields CASSESYSTEAFF.

The V and J genes are TRBV5-5 and TRBJ2-1, with TRBD1 matching over 7 bases. CDR1 is SGHKS and CDR2 is YYEKEE in the germline V gene (reference sequence). The CDR3 covers 14 residues. Germline trimming cut 3 bases from V and 10 bases from J; bases unmatched to any gene: 10. The CDR3 here is CASSWEDRADEQFF. The CDR3 bases are TGTGCCAGCAGCTGGGAAGACAGGGCCGACGAGCAGTTCTTC.

The genes are TRBV19 and TRBJ2-7; 8 bases match TRBD2. The CDR3 sequence is 13 residues long. Per the germline V gene, CDR1 is LNHDA and CDR2 is SQIVND (reference sequence). Trimming at V came to 11 bases and at J to 4 bases, leaving 10 bases not matched to a gene. The CDR3 DNA sequence: TGTGCCCCTCAATGGCGGGAGGATTACGAGCAGTACTTC. Protein: CAPQWREDYEQYF. The full variable domain, in which reference TRBV19 and TRBJ2-7 provide the parts outside the CDR3, is DGGITQSPKYLFRKEGQNVTLSCEQNLNHDAMYWYRQDPGQGLRLIYYSQIVNDFQKGDIAEGYSVSREKKESFPLTVTSAQKNPTAFYLCAPQWREDYEQYFGPGTRLTVT.

The V and J genes are TRBV18 and TRBJ1-3; D call uncertain. Trimming cost V 1 base and J 0 bases, with 7 bases left between them. In germline, CDR1 is KGHSH, CDR2 LQKENI. The CDR3 consists of 15 residues. CDR3 coding DNA: TGTGCCAGCTCACCACGTTCAGGCTCTGGAAACACCATATATTTT. It translates to CASSPRSGSGNTIYF.

The V call is TRBV2, the J call TRBJ2-1, with D possibly being TRBD1 (5 bases). The germline V and J ends were trimmed by 9 bases and 4 bases, with 16 bases remaining between them. Germline V CDR1 and CDR2: SNHLY, FYNNEI. This CDR3 has 14 residues. CDR3: CASDLQAVYNEQFF. The CDR3 DNA reads as TGTGCCAGTGATTTACAGGCAGTGTACAATGAGCAGTTCTTC.

The chain combines TRBV18 with TRBJ2-7, with TRBD1 matching over 7 bases. Germline-derived CDR1 and CDR2 are KGHSH and LQKENI. J lost 6 bases, V lost 4 bases, and 6 bases had no gene match. The CDR3 consists of 13 residues. The CDR3 is CASSRGTVTEQYV. Written as DNA, the CDR3 is TGTGCCAGCTCACGAGGGACAGTTACCGAGCAGTACGTC.

The rearrangement links TRBV10-3 to TRBJ2-3; 9 bases are a match to TRBD1. V was pared by 7 bases and J by 2 bases, with 4 bases of the junction left unmatched. The CDR3 is 14 residues long. Per germline, CDR1 ENHRY and CDR2 SYGVKD. DNA for the CDR3: TGTGCCATCAACGGACAGGGGAACACAGATACGCAGTATTTT. Encoded protein: CAINGQGNTDTQYF.

This clone was counted only a few times. The genes are TRBV2 and TRBJ1-2; tentative D call: TRBD1 (5 bases). Germline V gives CDR1 SNHLY, CDR2 FYNNEI. V was trimmed by 7 bases and J by 8 bases, leaving 11 bases between them. CDR3 size: 11 residues. The CDR3 bases are TGTGCCAGCACAGGGTCCCTAGGCTACACCTTC. Amino acid sequence: CASTGSLGYTF. The full variable domain, completed using reference TRBV2 and TRBJ1-2, is EPEVTQTPSHQVTQMGQEVILRCVPISNHLYFYWYRQILGQKVEFLVSFYNNEISEKSEIFDDQFSVERPDGSNFTLKIRSTKLEDSAMYFCASTGSLGYTFGSGTRLTVV.

V and J are TRBV5-1 and TRBJ2-5; 13 bases line up with TRBD2. The CDR3 is 16 residues long. Per germline, CDR1 SGHRS and CDR2 YFSETQ. With 4 bases clipped from V and 5 bases from J, the junction kept 8 bases outside the gene matches. The chain's CDR3 is CASSQRTSGSGETQYF. CDR3 nucleotides: TGCGCCAGCAGCCAACGGACTAGCGGGAGTGGGGAGACCCAGTACTTC.